This passage covers 17 T cell receptor beta chains from one sample sequenced in a study of blood T cell repertoires in COVID-19. Profiling relied on immunoSEQ multiplex PCR, and the TCRdb table lists in-frame clones only, not all of them. Of about 270,000 clones in the sample, 75% to 90% were seen once. The sequencing input was peripheral blood. These receptors were obtained from a woman aged 70-85 years with acute or convalescent COVID-19.

This clone was detected only once. The rearrangement uses TRBV24-1 and TRBJ2-2, with 7 bases lining up with TRBD2. The CDR3 runs to 15 residues. V dropped 5 bases and J dropped 5; count of bases not matched to a gene: 7. Germline CDR1 and CDR2: KGHDR and SFDVKD. The CDR3 reads CATSGAQRGTGELFF. As DNA, the CDR3 is TGTGCCACCAGTGGGGCACAGCGGGGAACCGGGGAGCTGTTTTTT.

The rearrangement uses TRBV7-8 and TRBJ2-1; no clear D. The CDR3 has 13 residues. Trimming took 3 bases from V and 5 from J, leaving 8 bases between them. Germline loops: CDR1 SGHVS, CDR2 FQNEAQ. The CDR3: CASSFKLHNEQFF. The DNA for the CDR3 is TGTGCCAGCAGCTTTAAGCTTCACAATGAGCAGTTCTTC. The variable domain in full, completed from reference TRBV7-8 and TRBJ2-1, reads GAGVSQSPRYKVAKRGQDVALRCDPISGHVSLFWYQQALGQGPEFLTYFQNEAQLDKSGLPSDRFFAERPEGSVSTLKIQRTQQEDSAVYLCASSFKLHNEQFFGPGTRLTVL.

This sequence joins TRBV5-1 and TRBJ2-6; a possible D gene is TRBD2 (5 bases). V shed 0 bases and J shed 1 base, with 8 bases lying between them. Germline lookup yields CDR1 SGHRS and CDR2 YFSETQ. This CDR3 is built from 16 residues. This CDR3 reads CASSLVAFSGANVLTF. As DNA, the CDR3 is TGCGCCAGCAGCTTGGTAGCGTTTTCTGGGGCCAACGTCCTGACTTTC.

The rearrangement uses TRBV27 and TRBJ2-7; tentatively, D is TRBD1 (7 bases). The germline V gene encodes CDR1 MNHEY and CDR2 SMNVEV (reference sequence). V lost 2 bases to trimming and J lost 5 bases, with 19 bases between them. The length of the CDR3 is 16 residues. CDR3 nucleotides: TGTGCCAGCAGTTTAAGAGGAGGGGGCGCTGGGCACGAGCAGTACTTC. Its translation is CASSLRGGGAGHEQYF.

The rearrangement joins TRBV18 to TRBJ1-1; a weak D match, TRBD1 (5 bases). Germline V gene data show CDR1 as KGHSH and CDR2 as LQKENI. V lost 3 bases to trimming and J lost 3 bases, with 14 bases between them. CDR3 length: 15 amino acids. DNA for the CDR3: TGTGCCAGCTCACCTAGAAGGGGATGGGACACTGAAGCTTTCTTT. Translation: CASSPRRGWDTEAFF.

The chain has TRBV5-4 and TRBJ1-2; a possible D gene is TRBD1 (6 bases). CDR3 length: 13 residues. Germline V gives CDR1 SGHNT, CDR2 YYREEE (reference sequence). Trimming cost V 3 bases and J 8 bases, with 14 bases left between them. CDR3 nucleotides: TGTGCCAGCAGCTCCGACAGGAGAGGAGGCTACACCTTC. As protein: CASSSDRRGGYTF. Combining the CDR3 with reference TRBV5-4 and TRBJ1-2 gives the whole variable domain ETGVTQSPTHLIKTRGQQVTLRCSSQSGHNTVSWYQQALGQGPQFIFQYYREEENGRGNFPPRFSGLQFPNYSSELNVNALELDDSALYLCASSSDRRGGYTFGSGTRLTVV.

This rearrangement joins TRBV5-1 to TRBJ1-3; TRBD1 matches at 7 bases. In germline, CDR1 is SGHRS, CDR2 YFSETQ. This CDR3 is built from 14 residues. J lost 6 bases, V lost 5 bases, and 8 bases had no gene match. The CDR3: CASRPGGMENTIYF. The CDR3 DNA reads TGCGCCAGCAGGCCAGGGGGGATGGAAAACACCATATATTTT.

The rearrangement joins TRBV5-1 to TRBJ2-7, with D maybe TRBD2 (5 bases). Germline CDR1 SGHRS, CDR2 YFSETQ. The V end lost 0 bases, the J end lost 4 bases, and 11 bases lay between the germline ends. The length of the CDR3 is 14 residues. CDR3 bases: TGCGCCAGCAGCTTGGCCCCCACGGGATACGAGCAGTACTTC. This translates into CASSLAPTGYEQYF.

The chain recombines TRBV6-5 with TRBJ2-5; 10 nucleotides agree with TRBD2. The germline V gene has CDR1 MNHEY and CDR2 SVGAGI. The CDR3 sequence is 15 residues long. The ends lost 0 bases at V and 6 bases at J; junction bases unmatched: 4. CDR3 in amino acids: CASSYSRTSGKTQYF. DNA for the CDR3: TGTGCCAGCAGTTACTCCAGGACTAGCGGAAAGACCCAGTACTTC.

The chain is built from TRBV3-1 (or the pseudogene TRBV3-2) and TRBJ1-1; D is uncertain. The length of the CDR3 is 14 residues. V lost 1 base, J lost 5 bases, and 11 bases lay in between. Germline CDR1 reads LGHDT; CDR2 reads YNNKEL (reference sequence). In nucleotides, the CDR3 is TGTGCCAGCAGCCAAGGTCATGGAGGGACTGAAGCTTTCTTT. Its translation: CASSQGHGGTEAFF.

The J gene is TRBJ2-7, the V gene TRBV30; maybe TRBD2 (7 bases). Germline values: CDR1 GTSNPN, CDR2 SVGIG (reference sequence). The CDR3 spans 11 residues. Trimming shortened V by 5 bases and J by 6 bases, and 11 bases separated the two germline ends. CDR3 DNA: TGTGCCTGGGAGGGGGGGCGCGAGCAGTACTTC. This gives the protein CAWEGGREQYF.

The chain employs TRBV15 and TRBJ2-7; 10 nucleotides line up with TRBD1. There are 16 residues in the CDR3. Germline values: CDR1 LNHNV, CDR2 YYDKDF (reference sequence). Losses at the gene ends were 3 bases for V and 4 bases for J; bases not matched to a gene: 9. CDR3 DNA: TGTGCCACCAGCAGGGACCCGGGACAGGGGAATTACGAGCAGTACTTC. Residues: CATSRDPGQGNYEQYF. The full variable domain, with the rest looked up from reference TRBV15 and TRBJ2-7, is DAMVIQNPRYQVTQFGKPVTLSCSQTLNHNVMYWYQQKSSQAPKLLFHYYDKDFNNEADTPDNFQSRRPNTSFCFLDIRSPGLGDTAMYLCATSRDPGQGNYEQYFGPGTRLTVT.

This chain joins TRBV2 and TRBJ2-2; D gene unclear. The germline V and J ends were trimmed by 4 bases and 5 bases, with 14 bases remaining between them. This CDR3 region has 15 residues. Germline CDR1 and CDR2: SNHLY and FYNNEI. The DNA for the CDR3 is TGTGCCAGCAGTGCGAACCCCGTCGGGACCGGGGAGCTGTTTTTT. As protein: CASSANPVGTGELFF. The complete variable domain, with remaining parts taken from reference TRBV2 and TRBJ2-2, reads EPEVTQTPSHQVTQMGQEVILRCVPISNHLYFYWYRQILGQKVEFLVSFYNNEISEKSEIFDDQFSVERPDGSNFTLKIRSTKLEDSAMYFCASSANPVGTGELFFGEGSRLTVL.

The chain recombines TRBV20-1 with TRBJ1-5; TRBD1 aligns across 10 bases. J was trimmed by 0 bases and V by 3 bases; bases with no gene match: 14. In germline, CDR1 is DFQATT, CDR2 SNEGSKA (reference sequence). This CDR3 contains 19 residues. The CDR3 sequence: CSASLTRGQGGGSNQPQHF. The CDR3 DNA follows: TGCAGTGCTAGTCTGACTCGCGGACAGGGGGGGGGTAGCAATCAGCCCCAGCATTTT.

V is TRBV30 and J is TRBJ2-3; TRBD1 matches 10 bases. This CDR3 spans 16 amino acids. Germline V gene data show CDR1 as GTSNPN and CDR2 as SVGIG (reference sequence). Losses at the gene ends were 1 base for V and 4 bases for J; bases not matched to a gene: 8. CDR3: CAWSALGQGRSDTQYF. The CDR3, as DNA: TGTGCCTGGAGTGCCCTGGGACAGGGGAGGTCAGATACGCAGTATTTT. The full variable domain, rest sourced from reference TRBV30 and TRBJ2-3, is SQTIHQWPATLVQPVGSPLSLECTVEGTSNPNLYWYRQAAGRGLQLLFYSVGIGQISSEVPQNLSASRPQDRQFILSSKKLLLSDSGFYLCAWSALGQGRSDTQYFGPGTRLTVL.

This sequence joins TRBV2 and TRBJ1-2; 7 nucleotides agree with TRBD1. The CDR3 covers 12 residues. Germline-derived CDR1 and CDR2 are SNHLY and FYNNEI. The V gene end was trimmed by 8 bases and the J gene end by 4 bases; junction bases not matched to a gene: 4. The CDR3, as DNA: TGTGCCAGCGCACAGGGGACCTATGGCTACACCTTC. Encoded protein: CASAQGTYGYTF. The full variable domain, in which reference TRBV2 and TRBJ1-2 provide the parts outside the CDR3, is EPEVTQTPSHQVTQMGQEVILRCVPISNHLYFYWYRQILGQKVEFLVSFYNNEISEKSEIFDDQFSVERPDGSNFTLKIRSTKLEDSAMYFCASAQGTYGYTFGSGTRLTVV.

The CDR3 sequence is CATSDLLHPSQTQYF. The DNA of the CDR3 is TGTGCCACCAGTGATTTGCTTCATCCTAGCCAGACCCAGTACTTC. This chain uses TRBV24-1 with TRBJ2-5; maybe TRBD2 (5 bases). The germline gives CDR1 KGHDR, CDR2 SFDVKD. The V gene lost 0 bases and the J gene lost 6 bases, with 13 bases spanning the gap. CDR3 size: 15 residues.